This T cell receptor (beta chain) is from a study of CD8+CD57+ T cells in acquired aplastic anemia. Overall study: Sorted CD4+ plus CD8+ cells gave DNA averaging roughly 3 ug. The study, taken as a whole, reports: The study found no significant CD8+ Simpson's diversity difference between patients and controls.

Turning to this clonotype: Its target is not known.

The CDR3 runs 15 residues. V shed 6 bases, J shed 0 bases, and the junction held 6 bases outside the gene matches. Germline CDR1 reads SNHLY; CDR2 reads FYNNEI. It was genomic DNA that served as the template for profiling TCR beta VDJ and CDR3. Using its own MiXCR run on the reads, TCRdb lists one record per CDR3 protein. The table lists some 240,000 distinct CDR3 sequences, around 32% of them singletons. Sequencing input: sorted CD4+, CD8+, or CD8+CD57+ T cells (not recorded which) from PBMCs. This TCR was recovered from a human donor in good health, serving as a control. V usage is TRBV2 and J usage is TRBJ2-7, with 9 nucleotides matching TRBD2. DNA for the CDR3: TGTGCCAGCAGACAGACTAGCGGAGGCTCCTACGAGCAGTACTTC. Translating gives CASRQTSGGSYEQYF.